The 18 T cell receptor beta chains listed next were all sequenced from one sample in a study of T cells in women clearing cervical HPV infection listed by TCRdb under 2018. Libraries were constructed by the immunoSEQ multiplex PCR assay. TCRdb re-hosts the immuneACCESS table, in-frame sequences only. Its copies lack some clones; in the studies checked, an unresolved V gene accounts for under half of them, and the cause for the rest is not known. The sample's own table lists about 32,000 clones. More than 7% of the sample is in the top ten clones. Sequenced: blood buffy coat. The source is a woman between 18 and 70 years old with a cervical HPV16 infection that either progressed to CIN3+ or cleared (not recorded which).

In the case of this clone: The read gets to within 3 residues of the CDR3 end, and the germline J gene fills in the rest. The chain joins TRBV5-6 to TRBJ1-4, with 8 nucleotides matching TRBD1. The CDR3 extends over 14 amino acids. Germline V CDR1 and CDR2: SGHDT, YYEEEE. CDR3 DNA (partial): TGTGCCAGCAGCACGGACAGGGAAAATTCACCA. Its translation: CASSTDRENSP. The entire CDR3 protein is CASSTDRENSPLFF.

Worth noting for this clone: The read terminates 3 residues before the CDR3 end, so the remaining end is supplied by the germline J gene. The V gene is TRBV18, the J gene TRBJ1-3; tentatively, D is TRBD1 (6 bases). Between the trimmed V and J ends, which lost 1 base and 0 bases, there was a span of 13 bases. This CDR3 is built from 17 residues. The germline V gene has CDR1 KGHSH and CDR2 LQKENI. Partial CDR3 DNA: TGTGCCAGCTCACCACAAAGGACAGCGATCTCTGGAAACACC. It specifies CASSPQRTAISGNT. The whole CDR3 protein is CASSPQRTAISGNTIYF.

CDR3 protein: CASSLRDRTSGNTIYF. The sequenced CDR3 bases are TGTGCCAGCAGCTTACGGGACAGGACCTCTGGAAACACC. This chain uses TRBV13 with TRBJ1-3; TRBD1 agrees at 8 bases. The CDR3 extends 3 residues past the end of the read, so its final part is completed from the germline J gene. V lost 2 bases and J lost 0; bases outside the gene matches: 3. Germline lookup yields CDR1 PRHDT and CDR2 FYEKMQ (reference sequence). The CDR3 runs to 16 residues. Filled out from reference TRBV13 and TRBJ1-3, the complete variable domain reads AAGVIQSPRHLIKEKRETATLKCYPIPRHDTVYWYQQGPGQDPQFLISFYEKMQSDKGSIPDRFSAQQFSDYHSELNMSSLELGDSALYFCASSLRDRTSGNTIYFGEGSWLTVV.

In the case of this clone: The sequence runs out 3 residues before the end of the CDR3; the remainder is reconstructed from the germline J gene. The gene calls are TRBV30 and TRBJ2-4; 10 bases fit TRBD1. The CDR3 loop spans 12 amino acids. Germline loops: CDR1 GTSNPN, CDR2 SVGIG (reference sequence). The CDR3: CAWSDRDRGQYF. The sequenced part of the CDR3 DNA is TGTGCCTGGAGCGACAGGGACAGGGGT.

The sequenced CDR3 bases are TGTGCCAGCAGCCGAGAAAGACAAGAGACG. Protein product: CASSRERQET. The CDR3 as a whole reads CASSRERQETQYF. The chain recombines TRBV11-2 with TRBJ2-3; D not certain. The observed sequence ends 3 residues before the CDR3 terminus, with the missing tail filled in from the germline J gene. CDR3 size: 13 residues. The germline CDR1 and CDR2 sequences are SGHAT and FQNNGV.

CDR3 DNA, as far as it was read: TGCGCCAGCATCCAGGGGGCTCCTGGCTACGAG. This gives the protein CASIQGAPGYE. The entire CDR3 protein reads CASIQGAPGYEQYF. J is TRBJ2-7 and V is TRBV23-1, with TRBD1 matching over 8 bases. The read terminates 3 residues ahead of where the CDR3 ends, so the germline J gene completes it. TRBV23-1 is known as an ORF, though its function is uncertain. The CDR3 runs to 14 residues. Trimming at V came to 7 bases and at J to 3 bases, leaving 8 bases not matched to a gene.

Of note for this clone: The read ends 3 residues before the CDR3 terminus; that terminus is restored from the germline J gene. The V and J genes are TRBV7-9 and TRBJ2-1, with D unclear. Trimming took off 6 bases at V and 8 bases at J, with 8 bases between the two ends. Germline V CDR1 and CDR2: SEHNR, FQNEAQ (reference sequence). This CDR3 is built from 11 residues. The CDR3 here is CASRARDEQFF. The CDR3 bases that were read are TGTGCCAGCAGGGCCCGAGATGAG.

Turning to this clone: The CDR3 end falls 3 residues outside the read, so it is completed with the germline J gene. The gene calls are TRBV19 and TRBJ1-2, with D unresolved. CDR1 LNHDA and CDR2 SQIVND come from the germline V gene (reference sequence). Trimming took off 0 bases at V and 3 bases at J, with 8 bases between the two ends. The CDR3 runs 14 residues. The sequenced CDR3 bases are TGTGCCAGTAGTATAGAGGCTGTGGACTATGGC. As protein: CASSIEAVDYG. The full CDR3 reads CASSIEAVDYGYTF. Filled out from reference TRBV19 and TRBJ1-2, the complete variable domain reads DGGITQSPKYLFRKEGQNVTLSCEQNLNHDAMYWYRQDPGQGLRLIYYSQIVNDFQKGDIAEGYSVSREKKESFPLTVTSAQKNPTAFYLCASSIEAVDYGYTFGSGTRLTVV.

Concerning this clone: The read terminates 3 residues before the CDR3 end, so the remaining end is supplied by the germline J gene. The genes are TRBV19 and TRBJ2-1; TRBD1 might be the D (6 bases). This CDR3 is 14 amino acids long. V lost 4 bases, J lost 7 bases, and 14 bases lay in between. Germline assignment: CDR1 LNHDA and CDR2 SQIVND (reference sequence). The sequenced part of the CDR3 DNA is TGTGCCAGTAGTAAAAACAGGGTAGGGAATGAG. Its protein product is CASSKNRVGNE. In full, the CDR3 reads CASSKNRVGNEQFF.

As regards this clone: The read stops 3 residues short of the end of the CDR3; the missing end is completed from the germline J gene. This chain uses TRBV20-1 with TRBJ1-1; 7 positions match TRBD1. This CDR3 is 15 amino acids long. Germline lookup yields CDR1 DFQATT and CDR2 SNEGSKA (reference sequence). V lost 0 bases and J lost 5; bases outside the gene matches: 9. The sequenced CDR3 bases are TGCAGTGCTAGAGACACTTCGACAGGGCGGACTGAA. This gives the protein CSARDTSTGRTE. In full, the CDR3 reads CSARDTSTGRTEAFF.

With respect to this clone: Read coverage stops 3 residues before the CDR3 terminus; the germline J gene supplies the remainder. V is TRBV7-9 and J is TRBJ1-2; a possible D gene is TRBD1 (6 bases). Trimming shortened V by 4 bases and J by 2 bases, and 14 bases separated the two germline ends. This CDR3 has 15 residues. The germline V gene has CDR1 SEHNR and CDR2 FQNEAQ (reference sequence). Incomplete CDR3 DNA: TGTGCCAGCAGCTCGCTACCAACAGGGAACTATGGC. This translates into CASSSLPTGNYG. The complete CDR3 sequence is CASSSLPTGNYGYTF.

About this clone itself: The read halts 3 residues ahead of the CDR3 end, with the missing end drawn from the germline J gene. The chain combines TRBV3-1 (or the pseudogene TRBV3-2) with TRBJ2-5, with a tentative D call TRBD1 (5 bases). With 4 bases removed from V and 3 bases from J, the gap between germline ends came to 15 bases. The CDR3 runs 15 residues. Germline loops: CDR1 LGHDT, CDR2 YNNKEL (reference sequence). This CDR3 is CASSPSLGQEETQYF. Partial CDR3 DNA: TGTGCCAGCAGCCCCTCGTTAGGACAAGAAGAGACC.

For this clone: Sequencing ends 3 residues short of the CDR3 end; the germline J gene provides the rest. V gene TRBV10-2 combines with J gene TRBJ2-7, with D perhaps TRBD1 (6 bases). Germline values: CDR1 WSHSY, CDR2 SAAADI. V shed 9 bases and J shed 4 bases, with 7 bases lying between them. The CDR3 length is 10 residues. This chain's CDR3 is CASQGYEQYF. CDR3 DNA (partial): TGCGCCAGTCAGGGGTACGAG.

On this clone itself: Read data end 3 residues before the CDR3 end; the end is taken from the germline J gene. The chain has TRBV18 and TRBJ1-1, with D maybe TRBD1 (5 bases). The CDR3 covers 12 residues. Germline CDR1 reads KGHSH; CDR2 reads LQKENI. CDR3 bases read: TGTGCCAGCTCACCCCAAGGGGAGACC. Its translation is CASSPQGET. The full-length CDR3 reads as CASSPQGETAFF.

As concerns this clone: The CDR3 end lies 3 residues beyond the end of the read and is filled in from the germline J gene. The chain has TRBV7-3 and TRBJ2-3, with D possibly being TRBD2 (6 bases). Germline V gene sequence: CDR1 SGHTA, CDR2 FQGTGA. The ends were cut back, 6 bases at V and 4 bases at J, with 17 bases in the middle. This CDR3 region has 15 residues. The CDR3 DNA, read in part, is TGTGCCAGCAGGGAGGGACTCGGCGGGGCAGATACG. This encodes CASREGLGGADT. The whole CDR3 sequence reads CASREGLGGADTQYF.

With respect to this clone: The DNA ends 3 residues before the CDR3 does, and the rest of the CDR3 is filled in from the germline J gene. The chain combines TRBV11-2 with TRBJ2-3; 11 positions match TRBD1. Trimming cost V 5 bases and J 2 bases; bases outside gene matches: 3. CDR3 length: 15 amino acids. Germline-derived CDR1 and CDR2 are SGHAT and FQNNGV. CDR3 sequence: CASSLGQGDTDTQYF. CDR3 bases read: TGTGCCAGCAGCCTGGGACAGGGGGACACAGATACG.

Notes on this clone: The read is 3 residues too short to cover the CDR3 end, so that end is filled in from the germline J gene. The V gene is TRBV2, the J gene TRBJ2-3, with TRBD2 matching 7 bases. Germline CDR1 SNHLY, CDR2 FYNNEI. The CDR3 is 12 residues long. Losses at the gene ends were 6 bases for V and 7 bases for J; bases not matched to a gene: 4. The CDR3 bases that were read are TGTGCCAGCAGGAGAGCGGGGAATACG. Protein product: CASRRAGNT. The entire CDR3 is CASRRAGNTQYF.

On this clone: From the germline J gene comes the end of the CDR3, since the read stops 3 residues before it. The chain recombines TRBV7-3 with TRBJ2-3; D possibly corresponds to TRBD1 (6 bases). Looked up from germline, CDR1 is SGHTA and CDR2 is FQGTGA. Trimming took off 4 bases at V and 0 bases at J, with 14 bases between the two ends. The CDR3 is 16 residues long. The chain's CDR3 is CASSSTGLSSTDTQYF. The DNA read from the CDR3 is TGTGCCAGCAGCTCGACAGGCCTCTCTAGCACAGATACG. The full variable domain, its missing parts supplied by reference TRBV7-3 and TRBJ2-3, is GAGVSQTPSNKVTEKGKYVELRCDPISGHTALYWYRQSLGQGPEFLIYFQGTGAADDSGLPNDRFFAVRPEGSVSTLKIQRTERGDSAVYLCASSSTGLSSTDTQYFGPGTRLTVL.